This T cell receptor beta chain emerged from a study of blood T cell repertoires in COVID-19. Study details: T cells, B-cell-depleted T cells, or PBMCs supplied cDNA or gDNA.

This clone was picked up one time. The method was immunoSEQ multiplex PCR; TCRdb's version includes in-frame clones alone and lacks a portion of them. Counted here are fewer than 30,000 clones, 60% to 80% occurring once; the ten biggest clones make up roughly 20%. The specimen was peripheral blood. This sequence was found in a boy younger than 10 with active or convalescent COVID-19.

The CDR3 sequence: CASSTRGVGANVLTF. The CDR3 region has the DNA TGTGCCAGTAGTACCCGGGGTGTCGGGGCCAACGTCCTGACTTTC. The V gene is TRBV19, the J gene TRBJ2-6, with a possible D match to TRBD2 (5 bases). V lost 4 bases to trimming and J lost 4 bases, with 11 bases between them. Germline V gene lookup returns CDR1 LNHDA and CDR2 SQIVND (reference sequence). CDR3 size: 15 residues.